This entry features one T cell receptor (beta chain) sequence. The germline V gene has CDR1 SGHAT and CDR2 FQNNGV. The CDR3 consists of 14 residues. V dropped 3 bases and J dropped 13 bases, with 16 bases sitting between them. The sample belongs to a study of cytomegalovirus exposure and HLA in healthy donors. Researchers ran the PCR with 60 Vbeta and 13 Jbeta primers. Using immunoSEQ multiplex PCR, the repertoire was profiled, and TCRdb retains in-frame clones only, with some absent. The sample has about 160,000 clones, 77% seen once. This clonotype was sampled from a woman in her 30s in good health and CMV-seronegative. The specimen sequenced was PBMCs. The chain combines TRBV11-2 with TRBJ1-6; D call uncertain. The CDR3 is CASSFGSVEYPLHF. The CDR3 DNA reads TGTGCCAGCAGCTTTGGTTCCGTTGAGTATCCCCTCCACTTT.